These T cell receptor beta chains were read from a single sample in a study of blood T cell repertoires in COVID-19. Measured with immunoSEQ multiplex PCR; TCRdb has only the in-frame clones, and not every one. The sample records under 250,000 clones, approximately 80% being singletons. Sequenced: PBMCs or T cells enriched from blood (not recorded which). The receptors originated from a man aged 60 to 75 who had recovered from COVID-19. Both conserved end residues are part of each CDR3. The order of the fields is J gene, D gene, clone size, V gene, CDR3 DNA, CDR3 protein. D genes are given only for firm matches. Expanded clones get a size class; other rows say once, few or many, or leave the size out.

j_call: TRBJ1-5
d_call: NA
clone_size: NA
v_call: TRBV7-8
cdr3_nt: TGTGCCAGCAGCTTCCTAGGTAGCAATCAGCCCCAGCATTTT
cdr3_aa: CASSFLGSNQPQHF

j_call: TRBJ2-2
d_call: NA
clone_size: NA
v_call: TRBV6-6
cdr3_nt: TGTGCCAGCAGGACAGATCACGCGAACACCGGGGAGCTGTTTTTT
cdr3_aa: CASRTDHANTGELFF

j_call: TRBJ2-3
d_call: NA
clone_size: NA
v_call: TRBV19
cdr3_nt: TGTGCCAGTAAAAAGACAGATACAGACCCCACAGATACGCAGTATTTT
cdr3_aa: CASKKTDTDPTDTQYF

j_call: TRBJ2-7
d_call: NA
clone_size: NA
v_call: TRBV19
cdr3_nt: TGTGCCAGTAACCCTGGCCGGGGTACCTACGAGCAGTACTTC
cdr3_aa: CASNPGRGTYEQYF

j_call: TRBJ1-5
d_call: NA
clone_size: NA
v_call: TRBV7-2
cdr3_nt: TGTGCCAGCAGCTTAGTAGGCTCAGCGTATAGCAATCAGCCCCAGCATTTT
cdr3_aa: CASSLVGSAYSNQPQHF

j_call: TRBJ2-2
d_call: TRBD2
clone_size: NA
v_call: TRBV7-7
cdr3_nt: TGTGCTAGCAGCTCTGGACTAGCGGGGGCGGTCGGGGAGCTGTTTTTT
cdr3_aa: CASSSGLAGAVGELFF

j_call: TRBJ1-6
d_call: NA
clone_size: few
v_call: TRBV6-4
cdr3_nt: TGTGCCAGCAGTGACCGGGACTCGAATTCACCCCTCCACTTT
cdr3_aa: CASSDRDSNSPLHF

j_call: TRBJ2-1
d_call: NA
clone_size: few
v_call: TRBV12-3/TRBV12-4
cdr3_nt: TGTGCCAGCAACAGGGCCGACTACAATGAGCAGTTCTTC
cdr3_aa: CASNRADYNEQFF

j_call: TRBJ1-1
d_call: TRBD1
clone_size: once
v_call: TRBV7-9
cdr3_nt: TGTGCCAGCAGAAGAACAGGGGCGAACACTGAAGCTTTCTTT
cdr3_aa: CASRRTGANTEAFF

j_call: TRBJ2-1
d_call: TRBD2
clone_size: NA
v_call: TRBV3-1/TRBV3-2
cdr3_nt: TGTGCCAGCAGCCCCGTCCCTTGGCGGGGGGGCCGGAATGAGCAGTTCTTC
cdr3_aa: CASSPVPWRGGRNEQFF

j_call: TRBJ1-2
d_call: NA
clone_size: NA
v_call: TRBV11-2
cdr3_nt: TGTGCCAGCAGCTTAGGCCAGTCAGGGGATGGCTACACCTTC
cdr3_aa: CASSLGQSGDGYTF

j_call: TRBJ1-1
d_call: NA
clone_size: few
v_call: TRBV7-2
cdr3_nt: TGTGCCAGCAGCACGCGAGGCGGGGGAATGGCCCCTGAAGCTTTCTTT
cdr3_aa: CASSTRGGGMAPEAFF

j_call: TRBJ1-4
d_call: TRBD1
clone_size: NA
v_call: TRBV10-3
cdr3_nt: TGTGCCATCAGTGAGTGGACAGGGGAGGGAGAAAAACTGTTTTTT
cdr3_aa: CAISEWTGEGEKLFF

j_call: TRBJ2-2
d_call: NA
clone_size: NA
v_call: TRBV7-3
cdr3_nt: TGTGCCAGCAGCTTCGTCAACACCGGGGAGCTGTTTTTT
cdr3_aa: CASSFVNTGELFF

j_call: TRBJ2-1
d_call: NA
clone_size: NA
v_call: TRBV20-1
cdr3_nt: TGCAGTGCTCCTTCAGAATTGGTGCAGTTCTTC
cdr3_aa: CSAPSELVQFF

j_call: TRBJ1-1
d_call: NA
clone_size: NA
v_call: TRBV24-1
cdr3_nt: TGTGCCACCAGTGATAACAGCGGCCGCACTGAAGCTTTCTTT
cdr3_aa: CATSDNSGRTEAFF

j_call: TRBJ1-2
d_call: TRBD1
clone_size: NA
v_call: TRBV2
cdr3_nt: TGTGCCAGCAGGACAGGGGGCTATGGCTACACCTTC
cdr3_aa: CASRTGGYGYTF

j_call: TRBJ2-5
d_call: TRBD2
clone_size: few
v_call: TRBV4-3
cdr3_nt: TGCGCCAGCAGCCGAGGACTAGCGGGGACCCAGTACTTC
cdr3_aa: CASSRGLAGTQYF

j_call: TRBJ1-2
d_call: NA
clone_size: NA
v_call: TRBV24-1
cdr3_nt: TGTGCCACCAGTGATGCCAAAGCGGGACTTAACTATGGCTACACCTTC
cdr3_aa: CATSDAKAGLNYGYTF

j_call: TRBJ2-2
d_call: TRBD1
clone_size: NA
v_call: TRBV24-1
cdr3_nt: TGTGCCACCAGCCTCACCGGGACAGGGGGTGTTCGCACCGGGGAGCTGTTTTTT
cdr3_aa: CATSLTGTGGVRTGELFF

j_call: TRBJ2-7
d_call: TRBD1
clone_size: once
v_call: TRBV2
cdr3_nt: TGTGCCAGCCAGTCCGGGACAGGATACGAGCAGTACTTC
cdr3_aa: CASQSGTGYEQYF

j_call: TRBJ2-3
d_call: NA
clone_size: once
v_call: TRBV27
cdr3_nt: TGTGCCAGCAGGCCAGGACACACTAGCACAGATACGCAGTATTTT
cdr3_aa: CASRPGHTSTDTQYF

j_call: TRBJ1-2
d_call: TRBD1
clone_size: NA
v_call: TRBV27
cdr3_nt: TGTGCCAGCCGACAGGGTGGTAATGGCTACACCTTC
cdr3_aa: CASRQGGNGYTF

j_call: TRBJ1-6
d_call: TRBD1
clone_size: once
v_call: TRBV19
cdr3_nt: TGTGCCAGTAGTATCTCGACAGGGATGGATTCACCCCTCCACTTT
cdr3_aa: CASSISTGMDSPLHF

j_call: TRBJ1-3
d_call: TRBD1
clone_size: NA
v_call: TRBV4-2
cdr3_nt: TGTGCCAGCAGCCAAGTAGGACAGGGGGATGGAAACACCATATATTTT
cdr3_aa: CASSQVGQGDGNTIYF

j_call: TRBJ1-6
d_call: NA
clone_size: NA
v_call: TRBV4-3
cdr3_nt: TGCGCCAGCAGCCAAGAGAGGGGGATTAATTCACCCCTCCACTTT
cdr3_aa: CASSQERGINSPLHF

j_call: TRBJ1-1
d_call: TRBD1
clone_size: NA
v_call: TRBV19
cdr3_nt: TGTGCCAGTAACAGGGGTGCCTTTCTTGTGGGCACTGAAGCTTTCTTT
cdr3_aa: CASNRGAFLVGTEAFF

j_call: TRBJ2-6
d_call: NA
clone_size: NA
v_call: TRBV7-9
cdr3_nt: TGTGCCAGCAGCAATAGACCGGGGTTATCTGGGGCCAACGTCCTGACTTTC
cdr3_aa: CASSNRPGLSGANVLTF

j_call: TRBJ2-7
d_call: NA
clone_size: NA
v_call: TRBV29-1
cdr3_nt: TGCAGCGTTGAAGATTTTACAGGGCCCAGCTCCTACGAGCAGTACTTC
cdr3_aa: CSVEDFTGPSSYEQYF

j_call: TRBJ2-7
d_call: TRBD1
clone_size: NA
v_call: TRBV18
cdr3_nt: TGTGCCAGCTCACCCGGGACAGGGGACGAGCAGTACTTC
cdr3_aa: CASSPGTGDEQYF

j_call: TRBJ2-7
d_call: TRBD1
clone_size: NA
v_call: TRBV7-8
cdr3_nt: TGTGCCAGCAGCTTAGGCCCCCCAGGGGGTCTCTACGAGCAGTACTTC
cdr3_aa: CASSLGPPGGLYEQYF

j_call: TRBJ1-2
d_call: TRBD1
clone_size: NA
v_call: TRBV27
cdr3_nt: TGTGCCAGCAGTTCCGGACAGGGTAGTATGTATGGCTACACCTTC
cdr3_aa: CASSSGQGSMYGYTF

j_call: TRBJ1-5
d_call: NA
clone_size: NA
v_call: TRBV2
cdr3_nt: TGTGCCAGCAGTGTCCGGGACAATAGCAATCAGCCCCAGCATTTT
cdr3_aa: CASSVRDNSNQPQHF

j_call: TRBJ2-1
d_call: NA
clone_size: once
v_call: TRBV19
cdr3_nt: TGTGCCAGTAGTGCCACTGGTGGTGCCTACAATGAGCAGTTCTTC
cdr3_aa: CASSATGGAYNEQFF

j_call: TRBJ1-1
d_call: TRBD1
clone_size: few
v_call: TRBV24-1
cdr3_nt: TGTGCCACCAAAGACAGGACAGGGGACACTGAAGCTTTCTTT
cdr3_aa: CATKDRTGDTEAFF

j_call: TRBJ1-1
d_call: NA
clone_size: NA
v_call: TRBV19
cdr3_nt: TGTGCCAGTAGTATTATTAGGGGTGACACTGAAGCTTTCTTT
cdr3_aa: CASSIIRGDTEAFF

j_call: TRBJ2-7
d_call: TRBD1
clone_size: NA
v_call: TRBV5-4
cdr3_nt: TGTGCCAGCAGCTTCGCTAGGGGGCGCGAGGGCGAGCAGTACTTC
cdr3_aa: CASSFARGREGEQYF

j_call: TRBJ2-7
d_call: NA
clone_size: NA
v_call: TRBV11-3
cdr3_nt: TGTGCCAGCAGCTTAGGGCGGAACTCCTACGAGCAGTACTTC
cdr3_aa: CASSLGRNSYEQYF

j_call: TRBJ2-1
d_call: NA
clone_size: NA
v_call: TRBV29-1
cdr3_nt: TGCAGCGTTGTGTTCCTTCAGGGTGAGCAGTTCTTC
cdr3_aa: CSVVFLQGEQFF

j_call: TRBJ2-1
d_call: NA
clone_size: NA
v_call: TRBV19
cdr3_nt: TGTGCCTCAGACCAGGGGCTTTCCTACAATGAGCAGTTCTTC
cdr3_aa: CASDQGLSYNEQFF

j_call: TRBJ2-5
d_call: NA
clone_size: few
v_call: TRBV3-1/TRBV3-2
cdr3_nt: TGTGCCAGCAGCCAAAATATTCTGTTGGAGACCCAGTACTTC
cdr3_aa: CASSQNILLETQYF

j_call: TRBJ1-3
d_call: NA
clone_size: NA
v_call: TRBV11-2
cdr3_nt: TGTGCCAGCAGCTTCATAGGGGGCTCTGGAAACACCATATATTTT
cdr3_aa: CASSFIGGSGNTIYF

j_call: TRBJ1-1
d_call: TRBD1
clone_size: NA
v_call: TRBV11-2
cdr3_nt: TGTGCCAGCAGCGGGCAGGGGGCTTTGAACACTGAAGCTTTCTTT
cdr3_aa: CASSGQGALNTEAFF

j_call: TRBJ1-1
d_call: NA
clone_size: NA
v_call: TRBV5-6
cdr3_nt: TGTGCCAGCAGCTCCGGCGGGGTCCTGGGTGAAGCTTTCTTT
cdr3_aa: CASSSGGVLGEAFF

j_call: TRBJ1-3
d_call: TRBD1
clone_size: NA
v_call: TRBV9
cdr3_nt: TGTGCCAGCAGCGTGACAGGGTCTGGAAACACCATATATTTT
cdr3_aa: CASSVTGSGNTIYF

j_call: TRBJ2-5
d_call: NA
clone_size: NA
v_call: TRBV11-3
cdr3_nt: TGTGCCAGCAGCCGCGGGCAAGAGACCCAGTACTTC
cdr3_aa: CASSRGQETQYF

j_call: TRBJ2-1
d_call: TRBD1
clone_size: NA
v_call: TRBV7-2
cdr3_nt: TGTGCCAGCAGCTCTCAGGGGGCATTGGCGAATGAGCAGTTCTTC
cdr3_aa: CASSSQGALANEQFF

j_call: TRBJ2-7
d_call: NA
clone_size: NA
v_call: TRBV3-1/TRBV3-2
cdr3_nt: TGTGCCAGCAGCCCAGGACTTCCTAAGGAGCAGTACTTC
cdr3_aa: CASSPGLPKEQYF

j_call: TRBJ1-2
d_call: NA
clone_size: NA
v_call: TRBV19
cdr3_nt: TGTGCCAGTAGTCCCGGTGGCTATGGCTACACCTTC
cdr3_aa: CASSPGGYGYTF

j_call: TRBJ2-7
d_call: TRBD1
clone_size: once
v_call: TRBV19
cdr3_nt: TGTGCCAGTAGTATACGACAGGGGTACGAGCAGTACTTC
cdr3_aa: CASSIRQGYEQYF

j_call: TRBJ1-4
d_call: NA
clone_size: NA
v_call: TRBV6-5
cdr3_nt: TGTGCCAGCAGTCCGGGGGATACTGAAAAACTGTTTTTT
cdr3_aa: CASSPGDTEKLFF

j_call: TRBJ1-6
d_call: NA
clone_size: NA
v_call: TRBV5-6
cdr3_nt: TGTGCCAGCAGCACAAGCTCCTATAATTCACCCCTCCACTTT
cdr3_aa: CASSTSSYNSPLHF

j_call: TRBJ1-4
d_call: TRBD1
clone_size: NA
v_call: TRBV6-4
cdr3_nt: TGTGCCAGCACCAGACAGGGGGTAAATGAAAAACTGTTTTTT
cdr3_aa: CASTRQGVNEKLFF

j_call: TRBJ2-1
d_call: TRBD2
clone_size: NA
v_call: TRBV4-3
cdr3_nt: TGCGCCAGCAGCCAAAGGATGGGGCGGGGGGACCACAATGAGCAGTTCTTC
cdr3_aa: CASSQRMGRGDHNEQFF